This TCR beta chain comes out of a study of T cell repertoires in cytomegalovirus infection. Study-level information: A matching HLA type, together with CMV infection, was signaled by public TCR beta signatures. Regarding the study as a whole: What dominated the ex vivo response were HLA-C-restricted CMV-specific TCR beta clonotypes.

TCRdb recomputed calls from the reads with MiXCR, one row per CDR3 protein. The table lists tens of thousands of distinct CDR3 sequences, roughly a quarter of them singletons, with around 50% in the top ten. V lost 3 bases and J lost 8, with 25 bases in between. CDR1 is DFQATT and CDR2 is SNEGSKA in the germline V gene (reference sequence). The CDR3 runs 16 residues. This clonotype was counted at least ten times. Its target is unknown. The source material was CD8+ T cells from cultured PBMCs, sampled from culture after CMV antigen stimulation. The clonotype originates from a human donor in good health (CMV status not recorded). Some clones in this sample may be carry-over from other donors' samples. This sequence joins TRBV20-1 and TRBJ1-2, with no clear D. CDR3 sequence (DNA): TGCAGTGCTAGTACGTGGGTAGGTTTGGAATCTGCAGGCTACACCTTC. It translates to CSASTWVGLESAGYTF.